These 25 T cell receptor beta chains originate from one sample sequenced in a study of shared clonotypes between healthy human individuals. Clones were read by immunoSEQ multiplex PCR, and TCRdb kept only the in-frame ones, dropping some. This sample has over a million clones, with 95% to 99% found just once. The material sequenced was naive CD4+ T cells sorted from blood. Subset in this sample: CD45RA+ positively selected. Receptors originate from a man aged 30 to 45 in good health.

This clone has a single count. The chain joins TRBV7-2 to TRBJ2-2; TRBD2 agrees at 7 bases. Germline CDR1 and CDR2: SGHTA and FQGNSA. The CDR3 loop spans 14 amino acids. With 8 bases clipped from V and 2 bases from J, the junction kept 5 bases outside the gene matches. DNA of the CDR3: TGTGCCAGCTTCCGGGACTACAACACCGGGGAGCTGTTTTTT. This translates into CASFRDYNTGELFF. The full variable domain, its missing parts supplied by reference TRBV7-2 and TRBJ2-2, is GAGVSQSPSNKVTEKGKDVELRCDPISGHTALYWYRQSLGQGLEFLIYFQGNSAPDKSGLPSDRFSAERTGGSVSTLTIQRTQQEDSAVYLCASFRDYNTGELFFGEGSRLTVL.

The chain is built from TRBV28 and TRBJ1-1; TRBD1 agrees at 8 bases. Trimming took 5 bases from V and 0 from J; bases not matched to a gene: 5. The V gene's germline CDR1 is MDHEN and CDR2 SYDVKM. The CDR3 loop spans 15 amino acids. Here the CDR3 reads CASSPATGVNTEAFF. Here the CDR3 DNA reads TGTGCCAGCAGTCCGGCGACAGGGGTGAACACTGAAGCTTTCTTT.

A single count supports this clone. The CDR3 loop is CASSLRRGGELFF. The CDR3, as DNA: TGTGCCAGCAGCTTGAGGAGGGGAGGGGAGCTGTTTTTT. The rearrangement links TRBV5-8 to TRBJ2-2, with a possible D match to TRBD2 (6 bases). Germline CDR1 reads SGHTS; CDR2 reads YDEGEE. The CDR3 totals 13 residues. Trimming cost V 1 base and J 8 bases, with 9 bases left between them.

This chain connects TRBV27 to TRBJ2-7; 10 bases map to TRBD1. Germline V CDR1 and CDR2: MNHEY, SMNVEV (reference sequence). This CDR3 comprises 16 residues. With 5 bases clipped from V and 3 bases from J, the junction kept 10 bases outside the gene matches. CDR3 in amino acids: CASSQTGTGVIYEQYF. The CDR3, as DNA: TGTGCCAGCAGTCAGACCGGGACAGGGGTCATCTACGAGCAGTACTTC.

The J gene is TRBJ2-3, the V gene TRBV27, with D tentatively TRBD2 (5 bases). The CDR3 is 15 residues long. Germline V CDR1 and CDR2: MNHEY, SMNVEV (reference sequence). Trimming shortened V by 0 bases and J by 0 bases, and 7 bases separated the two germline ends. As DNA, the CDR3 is TGTGCCAGCAGTTTATCCTGGACTAGCACAGATACGCAGTATTTT. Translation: CASSLSWTSTDTQYF.

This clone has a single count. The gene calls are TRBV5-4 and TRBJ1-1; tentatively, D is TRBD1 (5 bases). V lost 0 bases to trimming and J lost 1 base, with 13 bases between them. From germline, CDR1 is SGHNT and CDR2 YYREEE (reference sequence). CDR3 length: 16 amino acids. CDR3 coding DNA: TGTGCCAGCAGCTTGGTGGCAGGGTTATCGAACACTGAAGCTTTCTTT. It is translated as CASSLVAGLSNTEAFF.

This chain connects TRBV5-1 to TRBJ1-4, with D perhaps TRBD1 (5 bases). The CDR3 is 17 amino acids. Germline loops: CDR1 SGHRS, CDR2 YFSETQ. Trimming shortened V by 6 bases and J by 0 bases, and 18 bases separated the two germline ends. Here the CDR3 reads CASTRLGGIATNEKLFF. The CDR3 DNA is TGCGCCAGCACACGCCTCGGGGGTATTGCAACTAATGAAAAACTGTTTTTT.

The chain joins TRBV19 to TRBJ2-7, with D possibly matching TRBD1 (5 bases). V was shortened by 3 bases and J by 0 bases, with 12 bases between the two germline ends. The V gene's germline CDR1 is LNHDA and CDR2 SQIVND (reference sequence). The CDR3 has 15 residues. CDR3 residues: CASSMGSTGSYEQYF. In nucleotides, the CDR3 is TGTGCCAGTAGTATGGGGTCTACAGGCTCCTACGAGCAGTACTTC.

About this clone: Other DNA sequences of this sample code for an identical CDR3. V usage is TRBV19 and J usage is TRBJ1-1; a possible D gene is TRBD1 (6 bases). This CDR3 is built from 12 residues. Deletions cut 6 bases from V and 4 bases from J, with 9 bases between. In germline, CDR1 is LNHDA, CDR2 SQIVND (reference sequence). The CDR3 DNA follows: TGTGCCAGTAGAAGGACAGCCACTGAAGCTTTCTTT. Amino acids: CASRRTATEAFF. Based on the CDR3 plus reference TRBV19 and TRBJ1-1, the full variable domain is DGGITQSPKYLFRKEGQNVTLSCEQNLNHDAMYWYRQDPGQGLRLIYYSQIVNDFQKGDIAEGYSVSREKKESFPLTVTSAQKNPTAFYLCASRRTATEAFFGQGTRLTVV.

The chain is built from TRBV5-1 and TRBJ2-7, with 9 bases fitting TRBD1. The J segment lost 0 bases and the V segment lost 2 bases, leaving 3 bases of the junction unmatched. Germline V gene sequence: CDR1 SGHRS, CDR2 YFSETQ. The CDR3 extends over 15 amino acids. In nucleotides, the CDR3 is TGCGCCAGCAGCTTCGGGACAGGGTCCTCCTACGAGCAGTACTTC. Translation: CASSFGTGSSYEQYF.

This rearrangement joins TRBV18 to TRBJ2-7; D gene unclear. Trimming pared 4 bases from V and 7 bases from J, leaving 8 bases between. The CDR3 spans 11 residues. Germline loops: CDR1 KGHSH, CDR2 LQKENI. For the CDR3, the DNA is TGTGCCAGCTCACTTTCCCAGGAGCAGTACTTC. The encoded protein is CASSLSQEQYF.

This chain's CDR3 is CASSRERGLAGASEQFF. Written as DNA, the CDR3 is TGTGCCAGCAGTAGAGAGCGGGGACTAGCGGGAGCAAGCGAGCAGTTCTTC. This chain connects TRBV27 to TRBJ2-1, with 14 bases lining up with TRBD2. J gave up 10 bases and V 5 bases, and 13 bases lay outside the gene matches. Germline loops: CDR1 MNHEY, CDR2 SMNVEV (reference sequence). This CDR3 is built from 17 residues.

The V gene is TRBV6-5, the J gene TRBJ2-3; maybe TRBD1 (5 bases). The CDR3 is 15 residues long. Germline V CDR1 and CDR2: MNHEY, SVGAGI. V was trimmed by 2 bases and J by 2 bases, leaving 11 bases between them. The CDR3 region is CASSYQAGPTDTQYF. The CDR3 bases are TGTGCCAGCAGTTACCAGGCAGGGCCCACAGATACGCAGTATTTT.

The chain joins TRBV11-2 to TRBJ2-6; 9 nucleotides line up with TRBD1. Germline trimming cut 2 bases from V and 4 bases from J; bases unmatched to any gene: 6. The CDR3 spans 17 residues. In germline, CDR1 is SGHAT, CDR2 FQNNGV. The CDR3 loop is CASSLFGQGTGANVLTF. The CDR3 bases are TGTGCCAGCAGCTTATTTGGACAGGGGACAGGGGCCAACGTCCTGACTTTC.

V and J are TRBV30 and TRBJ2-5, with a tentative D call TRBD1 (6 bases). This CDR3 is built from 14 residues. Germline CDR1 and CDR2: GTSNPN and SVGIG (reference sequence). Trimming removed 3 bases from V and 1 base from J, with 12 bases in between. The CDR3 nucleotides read TGTGCCTGGAGCCAAGGGACAATCCAAGAGACCCAGTACTTC. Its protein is CAWSQGTIQETQYF. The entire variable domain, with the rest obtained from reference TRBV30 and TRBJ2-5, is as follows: SQTIHQWPATLVQPVGSPLSLECTVEGTSNPNLYWYRQAAGRGLQLLFYSVGIGQISSEVPQNLSASRPQDRQFILSSKKLLLSDSGFYLCAWSQGTIQETQYFGPGTRLLVL.

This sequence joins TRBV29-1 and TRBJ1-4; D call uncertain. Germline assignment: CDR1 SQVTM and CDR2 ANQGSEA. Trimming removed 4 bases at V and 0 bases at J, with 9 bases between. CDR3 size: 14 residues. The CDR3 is CSVASAATNEKLFF. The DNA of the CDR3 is TGCAGCGTTGCCTCGGCCGCAACTAATGAAAAACTGTTTTTT.

The CDR3 nucleotides are TGTGCCAGCAACAGTTTGGGGGGTTTGAGGTACGAGCAGTACTTC. Translation gives CASNSLGGLRYEQYF. This rearrangement joins TRBV7-9 to TRBJ2-7; possible D gene TRBD2, 6 bases. The CDR3 is 15 residues long. Germline V gene lookup returns CDR1 SEHNR and CDR2 FQNEAQ (reference sequence). V was shortened by 7 bases and J by 4 bases, with 20 bases between the two germline ends.

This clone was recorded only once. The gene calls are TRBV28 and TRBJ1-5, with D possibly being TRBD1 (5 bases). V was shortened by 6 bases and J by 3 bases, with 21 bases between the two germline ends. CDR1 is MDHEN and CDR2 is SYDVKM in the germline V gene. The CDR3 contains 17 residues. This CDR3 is CASSSTGTRYLNQPQHF. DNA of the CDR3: TGTGCCAGCAGCTCTACCGGGACCCGATACCTCAATCAGCCCCAGCATTTT.

This CDR3 is CASSQEAGRSIRYTF. DNA of the CDR3: TGCGCCAGCAGCCAAGAGGCGGGCAGGAGTATTCGCTACACCTTC. The chain has TRBV4-1 and TRBJ1-2, with D uncertain. Germline V lookup: CDR1 MGHRA, CDR2 YSYEKL. The CDR3 length is 15 residues. Deletions cut 0 bases from V and 9 bases from J, with 17 bases between.

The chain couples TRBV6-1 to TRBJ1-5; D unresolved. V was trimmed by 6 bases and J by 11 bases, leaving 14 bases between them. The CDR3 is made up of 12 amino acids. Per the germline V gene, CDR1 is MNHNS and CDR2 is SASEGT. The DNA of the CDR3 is TGTGCCAGCAGCGAAATACTATCGGCCCAGCATTTT. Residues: CASSEILSAQHF.

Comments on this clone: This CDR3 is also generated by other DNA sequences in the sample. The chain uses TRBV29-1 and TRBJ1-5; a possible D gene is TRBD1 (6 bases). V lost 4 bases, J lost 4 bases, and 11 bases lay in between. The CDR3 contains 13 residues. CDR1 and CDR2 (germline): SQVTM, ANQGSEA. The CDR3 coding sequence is TGCAGCGTTGGGGGGGGCTCGAATCAGCCCCAGCATTTT. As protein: CSVGGGSNQPQHF. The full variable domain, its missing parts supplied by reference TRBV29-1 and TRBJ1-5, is SAVISQKPSRDICQRGTSLTIQCQVDSQVTMMFWYRQQPGQSLTLIATANQGSEATYESGFVIDKFPISRPNLTFSTLTVSNMSPEDSSIYLCSVGGGSNQPQHFGDGTRLSIL.

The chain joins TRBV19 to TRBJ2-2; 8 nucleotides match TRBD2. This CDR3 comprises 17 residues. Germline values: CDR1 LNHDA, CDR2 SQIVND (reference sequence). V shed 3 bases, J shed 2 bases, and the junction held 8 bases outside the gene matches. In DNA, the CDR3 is TGTGCCAGTAGTATCGCTCGACTAGCGCTTAACACCGGGGAGCTGTTTTTT. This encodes CASSIARLALNTGELFF.

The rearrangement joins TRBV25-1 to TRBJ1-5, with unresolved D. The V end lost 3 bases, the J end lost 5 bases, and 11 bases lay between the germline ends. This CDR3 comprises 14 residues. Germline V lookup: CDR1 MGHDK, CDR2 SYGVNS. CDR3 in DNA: TGTGCCAGCAGTGACCACCGACGGGATCAGCCCCAGCATTTT. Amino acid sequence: CASSDHRRDQPQHF.

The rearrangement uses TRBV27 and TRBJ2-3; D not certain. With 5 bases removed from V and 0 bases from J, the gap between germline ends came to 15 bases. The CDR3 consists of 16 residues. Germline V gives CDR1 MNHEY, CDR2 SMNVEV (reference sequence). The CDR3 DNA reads TGTGCCAGCAGTCCCCAGGCCAGGAAAAGCACAGATACGCAGTATTTT. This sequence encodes CASSPQARKSTDTQYF.

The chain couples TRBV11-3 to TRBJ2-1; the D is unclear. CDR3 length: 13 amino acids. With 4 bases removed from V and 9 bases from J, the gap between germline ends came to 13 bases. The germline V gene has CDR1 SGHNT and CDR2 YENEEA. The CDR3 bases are TGTGCCAGCAGCTCTGACTCTTTTGGTGAGCAGTTCTTC. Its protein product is CASSSDSFGEQFF.